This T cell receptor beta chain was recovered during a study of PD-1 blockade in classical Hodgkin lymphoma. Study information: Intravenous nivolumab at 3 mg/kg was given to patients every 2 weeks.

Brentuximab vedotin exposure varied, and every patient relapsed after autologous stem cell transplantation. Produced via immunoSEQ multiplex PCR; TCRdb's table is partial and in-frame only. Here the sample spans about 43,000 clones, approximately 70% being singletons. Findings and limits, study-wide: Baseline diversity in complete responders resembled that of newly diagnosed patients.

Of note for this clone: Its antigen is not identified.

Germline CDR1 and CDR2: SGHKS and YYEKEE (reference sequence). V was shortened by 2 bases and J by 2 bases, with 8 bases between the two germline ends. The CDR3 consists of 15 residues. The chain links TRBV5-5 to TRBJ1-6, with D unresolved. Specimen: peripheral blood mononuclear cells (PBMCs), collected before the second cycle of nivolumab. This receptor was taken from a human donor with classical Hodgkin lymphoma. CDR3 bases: TGTGCCAGCAGCTTCCCGGACCCCTATAATTCACCCCTCCACTTT. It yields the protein CASSFPDPYNSPLHF.